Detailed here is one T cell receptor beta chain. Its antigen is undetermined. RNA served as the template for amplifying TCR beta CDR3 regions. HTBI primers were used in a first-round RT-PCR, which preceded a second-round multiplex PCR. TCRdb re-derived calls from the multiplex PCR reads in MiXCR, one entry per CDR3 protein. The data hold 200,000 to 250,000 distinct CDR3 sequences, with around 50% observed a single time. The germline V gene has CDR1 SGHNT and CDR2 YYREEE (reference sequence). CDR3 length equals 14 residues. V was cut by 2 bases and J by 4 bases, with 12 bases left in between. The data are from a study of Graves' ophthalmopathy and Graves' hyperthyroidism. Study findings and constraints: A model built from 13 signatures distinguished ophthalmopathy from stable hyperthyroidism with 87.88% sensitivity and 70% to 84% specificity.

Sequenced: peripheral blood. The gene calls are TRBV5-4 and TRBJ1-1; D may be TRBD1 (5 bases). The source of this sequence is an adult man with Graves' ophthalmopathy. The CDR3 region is CASSFGGISTEAFF. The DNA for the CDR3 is TGTGCCAGCAGCTTTGGGGGGATAAGCACTGAAGCTTTCTTT.